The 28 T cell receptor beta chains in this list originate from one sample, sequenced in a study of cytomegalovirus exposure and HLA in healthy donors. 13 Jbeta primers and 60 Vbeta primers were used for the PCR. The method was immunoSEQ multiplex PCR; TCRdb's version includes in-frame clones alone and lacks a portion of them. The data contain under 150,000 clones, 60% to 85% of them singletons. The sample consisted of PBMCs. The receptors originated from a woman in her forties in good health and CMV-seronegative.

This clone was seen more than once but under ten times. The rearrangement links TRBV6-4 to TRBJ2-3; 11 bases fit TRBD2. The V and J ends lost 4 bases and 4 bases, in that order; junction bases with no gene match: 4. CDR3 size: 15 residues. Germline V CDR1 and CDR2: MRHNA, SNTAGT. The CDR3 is CASSATSGSPDTQYF. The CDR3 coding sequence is TGTGCCAGCAGTGCCACTAGCGGGAGCCCAGATACGCAGTATTTT.

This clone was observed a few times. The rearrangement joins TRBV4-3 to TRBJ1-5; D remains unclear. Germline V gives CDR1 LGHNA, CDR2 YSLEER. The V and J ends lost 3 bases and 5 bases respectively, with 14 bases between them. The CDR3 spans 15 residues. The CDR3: CASSQFGGFDQPQHF. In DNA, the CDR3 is TGCGCCAGCAGCCAGTTTGGCGGTTTCGATCAGCCCCAGCATTTT.

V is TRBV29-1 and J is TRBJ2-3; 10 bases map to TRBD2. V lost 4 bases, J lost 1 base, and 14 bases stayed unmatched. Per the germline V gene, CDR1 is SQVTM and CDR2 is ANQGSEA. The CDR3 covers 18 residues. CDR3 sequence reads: CSVGGLAGVRGGTDTQYF. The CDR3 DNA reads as TGCAGCGTTGGGGGTCTAGCGGGAGTCAGAGGGGGCACAGATACGCAGTATTTT.

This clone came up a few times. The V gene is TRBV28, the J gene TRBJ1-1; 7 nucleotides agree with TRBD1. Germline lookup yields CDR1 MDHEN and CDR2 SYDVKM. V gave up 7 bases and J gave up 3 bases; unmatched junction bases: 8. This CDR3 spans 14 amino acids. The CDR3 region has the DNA TGTGCCAGCATCGGGACAGCCCATTACACTGAAGCTTTCTTT. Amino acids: CASIGTAHYTEAFF.

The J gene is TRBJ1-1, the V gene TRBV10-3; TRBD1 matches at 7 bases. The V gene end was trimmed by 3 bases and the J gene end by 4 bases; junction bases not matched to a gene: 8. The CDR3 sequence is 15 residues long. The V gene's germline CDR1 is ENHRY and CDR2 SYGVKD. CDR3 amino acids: CAISEGGSGGTEAFF. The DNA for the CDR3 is TGTGCCATCAGTGAAGGGGGGTCAGGGGGCACTGAAGCTTTCTTT.

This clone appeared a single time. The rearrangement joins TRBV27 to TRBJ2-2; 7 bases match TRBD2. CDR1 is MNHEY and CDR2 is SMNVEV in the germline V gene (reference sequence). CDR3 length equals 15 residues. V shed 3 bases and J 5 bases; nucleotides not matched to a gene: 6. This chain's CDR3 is CASSLAGAETGELFF. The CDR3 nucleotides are TGTGCCAGCAGTTTGGCGGGAGCGGAGACCGGGGAGCTGTTTTTT.

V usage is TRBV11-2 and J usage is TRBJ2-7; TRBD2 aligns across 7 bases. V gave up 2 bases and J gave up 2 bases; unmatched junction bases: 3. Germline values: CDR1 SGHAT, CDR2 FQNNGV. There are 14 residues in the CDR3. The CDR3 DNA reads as TGTGCCAGCAGCTTAACGCGGGAGACCTACGAGCAGTACTTC. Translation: CASSLTRETYEQYF. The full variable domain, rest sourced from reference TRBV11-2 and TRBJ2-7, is EAGVAQSPRYKIIEKRQSVAFWCNPISGHATLYWYQQILGQGPKLLIQFQNNGVVDDSQLPKDRFSAERLKGVDSTLKIQPAKLEDSAVYLCASSLTRETYEQYFGPGTRLTVT.

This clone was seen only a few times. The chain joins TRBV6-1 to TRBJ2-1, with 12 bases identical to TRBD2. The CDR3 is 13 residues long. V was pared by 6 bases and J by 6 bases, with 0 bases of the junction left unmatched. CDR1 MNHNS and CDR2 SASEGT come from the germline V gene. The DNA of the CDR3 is TGTGCCAGCAGGACTAGCGGGAGCAATGAGCAGTTCTTC. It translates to CASRTSGSNEQFF.

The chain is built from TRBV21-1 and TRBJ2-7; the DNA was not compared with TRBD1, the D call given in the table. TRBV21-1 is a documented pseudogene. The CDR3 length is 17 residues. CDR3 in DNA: TGTGCCAGCAGCAAAGCGCTGGGGACAGGGGCGACCTACGAGCAGTACTTC. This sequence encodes CASSKALGTGATYEQYF.

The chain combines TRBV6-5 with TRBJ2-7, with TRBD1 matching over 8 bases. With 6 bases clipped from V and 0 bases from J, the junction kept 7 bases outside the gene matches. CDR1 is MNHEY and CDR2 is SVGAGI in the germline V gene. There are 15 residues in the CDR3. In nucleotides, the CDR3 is TGTGCCAGCAGAATAGACAGGGGAAGCTCCTACGAGCAGTACTTC. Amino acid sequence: CASRIDRGSSYEQYF.

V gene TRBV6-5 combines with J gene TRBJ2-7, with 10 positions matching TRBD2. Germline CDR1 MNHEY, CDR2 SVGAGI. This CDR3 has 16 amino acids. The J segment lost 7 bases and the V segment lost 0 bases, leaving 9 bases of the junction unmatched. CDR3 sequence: CASSYSKRGGLQEQYF. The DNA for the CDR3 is TGTGCCAGCAGTTACTCGAAGCGGGGGGGGCTACAGGAGCAGTACTTC.

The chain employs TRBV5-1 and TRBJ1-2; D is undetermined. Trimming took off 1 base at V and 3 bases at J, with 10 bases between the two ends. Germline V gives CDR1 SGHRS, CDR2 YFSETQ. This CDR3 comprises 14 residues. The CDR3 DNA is TGCGCCAGCAGCTTGAGCGGGTCACACTATGGCTACACCTTC. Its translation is CASSLSGSHYGYTF. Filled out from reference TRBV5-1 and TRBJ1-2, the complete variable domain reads KAGVTQTPRYLIKTRGQQVTLSCSPISGHRSVSWYQQTPGQGLQFLFEYFSETQRNKGNFPGRFSGRQFSNSRSEMNVSTLELGDSALYLCASSLSGSHYGYTFGSGTRLTVV.

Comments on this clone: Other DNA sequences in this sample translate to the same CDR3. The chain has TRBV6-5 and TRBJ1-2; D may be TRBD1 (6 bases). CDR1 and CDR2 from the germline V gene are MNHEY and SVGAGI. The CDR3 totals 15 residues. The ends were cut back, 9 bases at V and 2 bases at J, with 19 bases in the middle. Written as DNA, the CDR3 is TGTGCCAGTAGTAACTCGGGACACCGCAACTATGGCTACACCTTC. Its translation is CASSNSGHRNYGYTF.

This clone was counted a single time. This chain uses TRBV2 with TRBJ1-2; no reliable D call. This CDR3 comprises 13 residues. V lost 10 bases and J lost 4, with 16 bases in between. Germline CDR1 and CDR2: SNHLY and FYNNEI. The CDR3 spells CATIPEYSYGYTF. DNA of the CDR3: TGTGCCACTATACCCGAGTACAGCTATGGCTACACCTTC.

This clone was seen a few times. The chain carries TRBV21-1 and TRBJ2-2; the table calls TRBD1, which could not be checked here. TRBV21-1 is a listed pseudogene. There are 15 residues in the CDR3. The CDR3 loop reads CASSKRWQNTGELFF. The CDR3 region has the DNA TGTGCCAGCAGCAAAAGATGGCAGAACACCGGGGAGCTGTTTTTT.

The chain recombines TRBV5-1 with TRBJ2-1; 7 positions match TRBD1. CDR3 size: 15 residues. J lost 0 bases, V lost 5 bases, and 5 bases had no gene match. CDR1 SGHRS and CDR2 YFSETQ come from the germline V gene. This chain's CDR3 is CASRGQALSYNEQFF. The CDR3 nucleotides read TGCGCCAGCAGAGGACAGGCCCTCTCCTACAATGAGCAGTTCTTC.

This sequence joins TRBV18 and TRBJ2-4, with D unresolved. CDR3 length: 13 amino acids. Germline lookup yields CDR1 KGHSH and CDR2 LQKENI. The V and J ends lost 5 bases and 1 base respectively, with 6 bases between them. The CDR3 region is CASSSRAKNIQYF. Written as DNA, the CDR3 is TGTGCCAGCTCATCTCGGGCCAAAAACATTCAGTACTTC.

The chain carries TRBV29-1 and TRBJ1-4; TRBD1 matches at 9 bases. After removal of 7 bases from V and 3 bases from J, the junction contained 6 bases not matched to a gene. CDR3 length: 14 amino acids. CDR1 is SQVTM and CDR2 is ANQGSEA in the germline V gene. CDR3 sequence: CSAFTGGSNEKLFF. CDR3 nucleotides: TGCAGCGCCTTTACAGGGGGCTCTAATGAAAAACTGTTTTTT.

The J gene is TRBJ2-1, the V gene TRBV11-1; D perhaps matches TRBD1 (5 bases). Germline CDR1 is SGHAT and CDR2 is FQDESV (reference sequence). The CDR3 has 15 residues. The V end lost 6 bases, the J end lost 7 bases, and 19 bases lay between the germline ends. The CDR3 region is CASSIGANTRNEQFF. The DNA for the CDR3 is TGTGCCAGCAGTATAGGGGCTAACACGCGGAATGAGCAGTTCTTC.

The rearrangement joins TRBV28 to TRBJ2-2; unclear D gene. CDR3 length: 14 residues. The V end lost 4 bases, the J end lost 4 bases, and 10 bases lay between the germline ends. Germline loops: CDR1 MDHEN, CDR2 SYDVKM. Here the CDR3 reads CASSSLERTGELFF. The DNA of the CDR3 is TGTGCCAGCAGTTCCCTCGAGCGCACCGGGGAGCTGTTTTTT.

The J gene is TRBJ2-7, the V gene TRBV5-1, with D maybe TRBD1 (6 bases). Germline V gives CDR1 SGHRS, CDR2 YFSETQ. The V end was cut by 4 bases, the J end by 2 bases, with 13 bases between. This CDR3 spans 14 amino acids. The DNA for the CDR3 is TGCGCCAGCAGCCCCCGGACAGAGACCTACGAGCAGTACTTC. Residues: CASSPRTETYEQYF. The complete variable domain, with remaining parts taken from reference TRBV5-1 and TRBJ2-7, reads KAGVTQTPRYLIKTRGQQVTLSCSPISGHRSVSWYQQTPGQGLQFLFEYFSETQRNKGNFPGRFSGRQFSNSRSEMNVSTLELGDSALYLCASSPRTETYEQYFGPGTRLTVT.

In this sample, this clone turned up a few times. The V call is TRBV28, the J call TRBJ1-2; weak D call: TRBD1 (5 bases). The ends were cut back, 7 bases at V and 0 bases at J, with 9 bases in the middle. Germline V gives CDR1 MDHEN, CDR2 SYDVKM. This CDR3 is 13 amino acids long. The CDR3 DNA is TGTGCCAGCACCTCGGGGGCTAACTATGGCTACACCTTC. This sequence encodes CASTSGANYGYTF.

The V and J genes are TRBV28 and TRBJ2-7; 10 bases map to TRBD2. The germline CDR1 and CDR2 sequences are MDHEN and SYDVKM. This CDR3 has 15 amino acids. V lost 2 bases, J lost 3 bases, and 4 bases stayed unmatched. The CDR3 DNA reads TGTGCCAGCAGTTTAGCTAGCGGGAGCTTCTACGAGCAGTACTTC. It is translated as CASSLASGSFYEQYF.

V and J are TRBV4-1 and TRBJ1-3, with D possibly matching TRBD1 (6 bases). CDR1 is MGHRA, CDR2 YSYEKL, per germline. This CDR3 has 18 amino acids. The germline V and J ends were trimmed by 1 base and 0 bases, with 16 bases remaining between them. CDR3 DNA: TGCGCCAGCAGCCAAGTTTCCTCTTGGGGACACTCTGGAAACACCATATATTTT. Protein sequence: CASSQVSSWGHSGNTIYF.

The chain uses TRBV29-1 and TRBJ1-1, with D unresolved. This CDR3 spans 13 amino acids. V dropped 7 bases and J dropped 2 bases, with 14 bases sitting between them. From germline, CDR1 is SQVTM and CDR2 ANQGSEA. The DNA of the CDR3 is TGCAGCGCAGAAAGGGCGGGTAACACTGAAGCTTTCTTT. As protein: CSAERAGNTEAFF.

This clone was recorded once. The CDR3 nucleotides are TGTGCCAGCAGTGAAAGGAGCGGCACAGATACGCAGTATTTT. Its protein product is CASSERSGTDTQYF. This chain uses TRBV2 with TRBJ2-3; no definite D call. CDR3 length: 14 residues. Per the germline V gene, CDR1 is SNHLY and CDR2 is FYNNEI. V shed 2 bases and J shed 1 base, with 7 bases lying between them.

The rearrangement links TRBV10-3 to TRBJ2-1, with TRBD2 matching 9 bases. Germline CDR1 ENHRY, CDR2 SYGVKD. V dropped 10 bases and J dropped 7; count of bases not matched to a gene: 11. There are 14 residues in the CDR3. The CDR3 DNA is TGTGCCACCTCTCCCGGGACTAGCTCGAATGAGCAGTTCTTC. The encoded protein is CATSPGTSSNEQFF.

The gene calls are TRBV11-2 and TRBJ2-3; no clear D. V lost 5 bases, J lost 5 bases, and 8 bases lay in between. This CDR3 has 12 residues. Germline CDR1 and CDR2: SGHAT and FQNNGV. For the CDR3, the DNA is TGTGCCAGCAGCCCTCGGGTAGATACGCAGTATTTT. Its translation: CASSPRVDTQYF.